This is a list of T cell receptor beta chains from one sample in a study of OX40 agonist ivuxolimab in advanced cancers. Sequencing used immunoSEQ multiplex PCR; TCRdb keeps in-frame clones, though not all of them. Among 53,000 or so clones listed, roughly 93% were seen once. Material: CD4+ or CD8+ T cells sorted from blood, obtained in a trial of the OX40 agonist ivuxolimab. The source is an adult with an advanced solid tumor such as melanoma, head and neck, liver or kidney cancer. CDR3s include the opening cysteine and the closing phenylalanine or tryptophan. A D gene is named only where the DNA matches it firmly. Rows give clone size only sometimes, using once, few, many, or a class for an expanded clone.

j_call	clone_size	v_call	d_call	cdr3_nt	cdr3_aa
TRBJ2-1	-	TRBV10-2	TRBD1	TGCGCCACCCGGGACAGGGGGGGTTCCTACAATGAGCAGTTCTTC	CATRDRGGSYNEQFF
TRBJ1-3	-	TRBV19	-	TGTGCCAGTAAAGGCCACCCCTCTGGAAACACCATATATTTT	CASKGHPSGNTIYF
TRBJ1-5	-	TRBV28	-	TGTGCCAGCAGTTATACAGGGAGTAACAATCAGCCCCAGCATTTT	CASSYTGSNNQPQHF
TRBJ2-1	-	TRBV19	-	TGTGCCAGTAGTATTTTCAATGAGCAGTTCTTC	CASSIFNEQFF
TRBJ2-2	-	TRBV15	TRBD1	TGTGCCACCAGCAGGATTTCGGTTCCGACAGGGGGCAAGGGCGGGGAGCTGTTTTTT	CATSRISVPTGGKGGELFF
TRBJ2-1	-	TRBV27	-	TGTGCCAGCAGTTATACAGCCTCGGGTGAGCAGTTCTTC	CASSYTASGEQFF
TRBJ2-7	once	TRBV13	TRBD1	TGTGCCAGCAGCCCAGGGGGATCCTCCTACGAGCAGTACTTC	CASSPGGSSYEQYF
TRBJ2-7	-	TRBV28	-	TGTGCCAGCAGTTTTTTCGGGGCGGGAGAGCAGTACTTC	CASSFFGAGEQYF
TRBJ2-7	-	TRBV4-1	TRBD2	TGCGCCAGCAGCCAAGATGCTAGCGGATTAAACTACGAGCAGTACTTC	CASSQDASGLNYEQYF
TRBJ2-3	-	TRBV11-2	-	TGTGCCAGCAGCCCCTCGACACCGTTCACAGATACGCAGTATTTT	CASSPSTPFTDTQYF
TRBJ2-7	-	TRBV27	TRBD1	TGTGCCAGCAGTTTTAGGGGTCCGGGACAGGGGACGGTACCCTACGAGCAGTACTTC	CASSFRGPGQGTVPYEQYF
TRBJ2-5	-	TRBV5-6	-	TGTGCCAGCAGCTTGGTGGGGCGAGGGTATTTGGAGACCCAGTACTTC	CASSLVGRGYLETQYF
TRBJ2-7	-	TRBV4-1	-	TGCGCCAGCAGCCAAAAACAGGCAAAGGCCTACGAGCAGTACTTC	CASSQKQAKAYEQYF
TRBJ2-7	-	TRBV18	-	TGTGCCAGCTCACCAACAGACAACTACGAGCAGTACTTC	CASSPTDNYEQYF
TRBJ2-2	-	TRBV12-5	-	TGTGCTAGTGGTAACCCCCTGGGAGTCCCCGGGGAGCTGTTTTTT	CASGNPLGVPGELFF
TRBJ1-3	-	TRBV7-9	-	TGTGCCAGCAGCCCCCGTGGGGGGACCCAGGGAAACACCATATATTTT	CASSPRGGTQGNTIYF
TRBJ2-7	-	TRBV19	TRBD2	TGTGCCAGTAGTATAGTCTTGACGATTTTCCTAGCGGAGGGCCTCGGAGGAGGGGAGCAGTACTTC	CASSIVLTIFLAEGLGGGEQYF
TRBJ2-7	once	TRBV9	-	TGTGCCAGCAGCGTAGCAGGGGCCCTAGACGAGCAGTACTTC	CASSVAGALDEQYF
TRBJ2-7	once	TRBV9	-	TGTGCCAGCAGCGTAGGGGTAGGGACCTACGAGCAGTACTTC	CASSVGVGTYEQYF
TRBJ2-7	-	TRBV2	TRBD1	TGTGCCAGCAGTCTCCCAGGGGGCGCCTACGAGCAGTACTTC	CASSLPGGAYEQYF
TRBJ2-1	-	TRBV7-9	TRBD2	TGTGCCAGCAACTCTCCTAGCGGGAGGATGCACAATGAGCAGTTCTTC	CASNSPSGRMHNEQFF
TRBJ1-1	-	TRBV19	-	TGTGCCAGTAGTTCCGGGACTCAGGGGAACACTGAAGCTTTCTTT	CASSSGTQGNTEAFF
TRBJ2-3	-	TRBV9	-	TGTGCCAGCAGCGGCCTAGGGGGGAGGGCAGATACGCAGTATTTT	CASSGLGGRADTQYF